The 7 T cell receptor beta chains below all came from one sample that was sequenced in a study of T cell repertoires in cytomegalovirus infection. These TCRs are of unknown antigen specificity. From the reads, TCRdb called clonotypes with MiXCR, one entry per CDR3 protein. The data contain roughly 990,000 distinct CDR3 sequences, less than 40% of them seen just once; the ten biggest clones take up over 11%. Sequencing was performed on cultured CD8+ T cells from PBMCs, taken from culture after CMV antigen stimulation. These receptors were taken from a human donor in good health (CMV status not recorded). Some clones in this sample may be carry-over from other donors' samples.

This clonotype was detected a few times. The chain recombines TRBV6-1 with TRBJ1-1; tentative D call: TRBD1 (5 bases). CDR1 and CDR2 from the germline V gene are MNHNS and SASEGT. V was trimmed by 1 base and J by 10 bases, leaving 28 bases between them. The CDR3 runs 18 residues. In DNA, the CDR3 is TGTGCCAGCAGTGAAGACGAGGACGGATTTCGTTGGGAGAGGGGAGCTTTCTTT. Amino acids: CASSEDEDGFRWERGAFF.

The chain couples TRBV4-1 to TRBJ2-7; 8 positions agree with TRBD2. V was pared by 4 bases and J by 1 base, with 6 bases of the junction left unmatched. Looked up from germline, CDR1 is MGHRA and CDR2 is YSYEKL. The CDR3 has 15 residues. The CDR3 reads CASSPTSGRSYEQYF. CDR3 DNA sequence: TGCGCCAGCAGCCCTACTAGCGGACGATCCTACGAGCAGTACTTC.

V and J are TRBV6-5 and TRBJ2-1; D is possibly TRBD1 or TRBD2 (5 bases each). Trimming removed 2 bases from V and 2 bases from J, with 13 bases in between. Germline V gene sequence: CDR1 MNHEY, CDR2 SVGAGI. The CDR3 is 16 residues long. CDR3 sequence reads: CASSYGRQSPYNEQFF. CDR3 coding DNA: TGTGCCAGCAGTTACGGGAGACAGTCCCCCTACAATGAGCAGTTCTTC.

Only a few counts were recorded for this clonotype. The rearrangement uses TRBV28 and TRBJ2-7; possibly TRBD2 for D (5 bases). CDR3 size: 12 residues. CDR1 and CDR2 from the germline V gene are MDHEN and SYDVKM. V was shortened by 6 bases and J by 6 bases, with 12 bases between the two germline ends. The CDR3 sequence is CASSPRGSEQYV. The CDR3 bases are TGTGCCAGCAGCCCTCGGGGATCCGAGCAGTACGTC.

V usage is TRBV7-9 and J usage is TRBJ1-1; D gene ambiguous. CDR3 length: 15 amino acids. Germline V gives CDR1 SEHNR, CDR2 FQNEAQ (reference sequence). V lost 4 bases and J lost 3, with 15 bases in between. CDR3 bases: TGTGCCAGCAGCTCCGAGAGGGATGGGTACACTGAAGCTTTCTTT. Its translation: CASSSERDGYTEAFF.

This clonotype was recorded many times. The chain uses TRBV7-9 and TRBJ2-3; TRBD2 matches at 7 bases. The V gene's germline CDR1 is SEHNR and CDR2 FQNEAQ (reference sequence). This CDR3 contains 17 residues. With V trimmed by 5 bases and J by 4 bases, 15 bases remained unmatched. In nucleotides, the CDR3 is TGTGCCAGCAGCGGTCTGGGAGGGCCCTTATATGCAGATACGCAGTATTTT. It yields the protein CASSGLGGPLYADTQYF.

This clonotype was observed a handful of times. The J gene is TRBJ1-1, the V gene TRBV27; D perhaps matches TRBD1 (5 bases). CDR3 length: 16 amino acids. The germline V gene has CDR1 MNHEY and CDR2 SMNVEV (reference sequence). Trimming took off 0 bases at V and 1 base at J, with 12 bases between the two ends. The CDR3: CASSLSQTAGNTEAFF. DNA of the CDR3: TGTGCCAGCAGTTTATCCCAGACAGCAGGGAACACTGAAGCTTTCTTT.